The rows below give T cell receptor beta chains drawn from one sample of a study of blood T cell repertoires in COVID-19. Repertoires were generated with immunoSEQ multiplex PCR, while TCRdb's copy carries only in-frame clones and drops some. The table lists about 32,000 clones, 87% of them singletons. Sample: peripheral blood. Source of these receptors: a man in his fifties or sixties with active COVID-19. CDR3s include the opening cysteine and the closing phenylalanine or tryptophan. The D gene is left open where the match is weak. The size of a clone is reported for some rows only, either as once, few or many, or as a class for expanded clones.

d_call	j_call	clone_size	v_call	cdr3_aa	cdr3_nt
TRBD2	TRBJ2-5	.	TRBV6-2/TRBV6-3	CASSYSGLAGETQYF	TGTGCCAGCAGTTACTCGGGACTAGCCGGGGAGACCCAGTACTTC
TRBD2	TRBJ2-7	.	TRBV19	CASEGSGTYEQYF	TGTGCCTCAGAGGGTAGCGGGACCTACGAGCAGTACTTC
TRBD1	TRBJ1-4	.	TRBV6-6	CASSYIQGVSEKLFF	TGTGCCAGCAGTTACATTCAGGGGGTTAGTGAAAAACTGTTTTTT
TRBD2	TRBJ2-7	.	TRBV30	CAWGFGLEPYEQYF	TGTGCCTGGGGGTTCGGACTAGAGCCCTACGAGCAGTACTTC
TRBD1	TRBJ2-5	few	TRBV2	CASSSPGQRYQETQYF	TGTGCCAGCAGTTCACCGGGACAGCGGTACCAAGAGACCCAGTACTTC
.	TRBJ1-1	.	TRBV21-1	CATQPEQGNTEAFF	TGTGCCACCCAGCCCGAACAGGGGAACACTGAAGCTTTCTTT
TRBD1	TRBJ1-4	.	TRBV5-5	CASSYGQAATNEKLFF	TGTGCTAGCAGCTACGGACAGGCGGCAACTAATGAAAAACTGTTTTTT
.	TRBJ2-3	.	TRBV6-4	CASSAFPLSTDTQYF	TGTGCCAGCAGTGCCTTTCCCTTGAGCACAGATACGCAGTATTTT
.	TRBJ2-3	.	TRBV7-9	CASGGLHYTDTQYF	TGTGCCAGCGGGGGCCTCCATTACACAGATACGCAGTATTTT
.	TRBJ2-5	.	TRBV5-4	CASSLAGGQRETQYF	TGTGCCAGCAGCTTGGCCGGCGGACAGAGGGAGACCCAGTACTTC
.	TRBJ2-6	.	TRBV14	CASSQDIHSSGANVLTF	TGTGCCAGCAGCCAAGATATTCACAGCTCTGGGGCCAACGTCCTGACTTTC
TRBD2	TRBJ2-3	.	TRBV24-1	CATSSGGSTDTQYF	TGTGCCACCAGTAGCGGGGGTAGCACAGATACGCAGTATTTT
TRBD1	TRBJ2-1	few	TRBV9	CASSPGGTVSYNEQFF	TGTGCCAGCAGCCCAGGGGGAACAGTCTCCTACAATGAGCAGTTCTTC
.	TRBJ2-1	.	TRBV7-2	CASSLELANDEQFF	TGTGCCAGCAGCTTAGAGCTAGCGAACGATGAGCAGTTCTTC
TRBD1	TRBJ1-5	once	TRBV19	CASSIRAGGSLSQPQHF	TGTGCCAGTAGTATCAGGGCAGGGGGGAGCCTGAGTCAGCCCCAGCATTTT
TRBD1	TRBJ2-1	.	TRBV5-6	CASSFRDRGGNEQFF	TGTGCCAGCAGCTTCAGGGACAGGGGCGGCAATGAGCAGTTCTTC
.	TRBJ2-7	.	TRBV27	CASSLRGYGYEQYF	TGTGCCAGCAGTTTACGGGGGTACGGCTACGAGCAGTACTTC
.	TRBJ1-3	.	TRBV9	CASSPSWGQNTIYF	TGTGCCAGCAGCCCGAGCTGGGGGCAAAACACCATATATTTT
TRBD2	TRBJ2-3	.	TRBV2	CASRGTSGYTDTQYF	TGTGCCAGCAGAGGGACTAGCGGCTACACAGATACGCAGTATTTT
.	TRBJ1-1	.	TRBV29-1	CSADRMNTEAFF	TGCAGCGCTGACAGAATGAACACTGAAGCTTTCTTT
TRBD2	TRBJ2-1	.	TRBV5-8	CASSFSGSSYNEQFF	TGTGCCAGCAGCTTTAGCGGGAGCTCCTACAATGAGCAGTTCTTC
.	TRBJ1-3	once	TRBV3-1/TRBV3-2	CASSQTGDGNTIYF	TGTGCCAGCAGCCAGACAGGAGATGGAAACACCATATATTTT
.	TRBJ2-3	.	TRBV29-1	CSVAGLAQYF	TGCAGCGTTGCGGGACTGGCCCAGTATTTT
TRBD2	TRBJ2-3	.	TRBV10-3	CAISPSGGVTDTQYF	TGTGCCATCAGCCCTAGCGGGGGCGTCACAGATACGCAGTATTTT
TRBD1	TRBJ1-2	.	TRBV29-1	CSVGQGYGYTF	TGCAGCGTGGGACAGGGCTATGGCTACACCTTC
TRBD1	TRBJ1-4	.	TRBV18	CASSPGQNEKLFF	TGTGCCAGCTCACCGGGACAGAATGAAAAACTGTTTTTT
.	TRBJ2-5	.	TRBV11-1	CASSLISGEETQYF	TGTGCCAGCAGCTTAATCTCGGGAGAAGAGACCCAGTACTTC
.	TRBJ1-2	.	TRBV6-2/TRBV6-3	CASSTRTDLKGYTF	TGTGCCAGCAGTACCCGGACAGATCTTAAGGGCTACACCTTC
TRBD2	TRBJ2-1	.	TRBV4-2	CASRYGLAADNEQFF	TGTGCCAGCAGGTACGGACTAGCCGCCGACAATGAGCAGTTCTTC
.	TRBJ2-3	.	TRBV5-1	CASSLQGAGVDTQYF	TGCGCCAGCAGCTTGCAGGGGGCGGGAGTAGATACGCAGTATTTT
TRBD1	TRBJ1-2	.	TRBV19	CASSPLGTGKYGYTF	TGTGCCAGTAGTCCCTTAGGGACAGGGAAATATGGCTACACCTTC
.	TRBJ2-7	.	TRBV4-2	CASSQGQTGEQYF	TGTGCCAGCAGCCAGGGGCAGACTGGGGAGCAGTACTTC
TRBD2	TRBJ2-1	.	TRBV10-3	CAISESSGSFNEQFF	TGTGCCATCAGTGAGTCGAGCGGGAGTTTTAATGAGCAGTTCTTC
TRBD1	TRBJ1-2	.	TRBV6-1	CASSDTPGQTYTF	TGTGCCAGCAGTGACACCCCGGGACAGACCTACACCTTC
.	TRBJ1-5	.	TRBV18	CASSPEAVNQPQHF	TGTGCCAGCTCACCTGAAGCGGTGAATCAGCCCCAGCATTTT
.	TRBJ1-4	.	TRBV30	CAWSVWGRAEKLFF	TGTGCCTGGAGTGTTTGGGGCAGGGCTGAAAAACTGTTTTTT
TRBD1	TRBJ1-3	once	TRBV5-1	CASSQGQAGGNTIYF	TGCGCCAGCAGCCAGGGACAGGCCGGAGGAAACACCATATATTTT
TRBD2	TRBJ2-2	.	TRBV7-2	CASSSQTSEAGELFF	TGTGCCAGCAGCTCACAAACTAGCGAAGCCGGGGAGCTGTTTTTT
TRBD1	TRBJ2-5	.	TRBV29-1	CSVPAGGQLETQYF	TGCAGCGTCCCCGCAGGGGGCCAGTTAGAGACCCAGTACTTC
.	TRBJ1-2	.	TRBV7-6	CASSLGGQSAYGYTF	TGTGCCAGCAGCTTAGGGGGCCAGTCAGCCTATGGCTACACCTTC